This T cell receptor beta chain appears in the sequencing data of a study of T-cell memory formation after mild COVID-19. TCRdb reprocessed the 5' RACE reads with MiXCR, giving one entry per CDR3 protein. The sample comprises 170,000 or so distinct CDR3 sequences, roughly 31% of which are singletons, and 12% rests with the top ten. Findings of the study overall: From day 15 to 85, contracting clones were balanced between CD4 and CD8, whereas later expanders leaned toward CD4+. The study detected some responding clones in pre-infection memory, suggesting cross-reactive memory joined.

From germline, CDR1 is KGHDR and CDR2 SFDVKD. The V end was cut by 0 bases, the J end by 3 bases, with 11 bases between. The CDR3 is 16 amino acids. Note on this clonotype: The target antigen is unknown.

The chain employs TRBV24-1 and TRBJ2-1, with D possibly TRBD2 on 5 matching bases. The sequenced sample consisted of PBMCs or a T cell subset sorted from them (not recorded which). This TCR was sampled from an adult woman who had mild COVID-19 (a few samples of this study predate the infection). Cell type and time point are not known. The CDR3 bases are TGTGCCACCAGTGATTTGCGGCCCGAGGGCTACAATGAGCAGTTCTTC. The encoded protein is CATSDLRPEGYNEQFF.